Included here is one T cell receptor (beta chain) sequence, with context. This entry belongs to a study of T cell changes during pregnancy in multiple sclerosis. Generated by immunoSEQ multiplex PCR, the TCRdb table keeps only in-frame clones and is missing some. The sample lists 55,000 to 70,000 clones, around 90% occurring once. Trimming removed 7 bases from V and 0 bases from J, with 12 bases in between. Germline values: CDR1 MNHNY, CDR2 SVGAGI (reference sequence). The CDR3 covers 14 residues. The TCR was taken from a female donor in good health, enrolled as a control in a pregnancy study. The V and J genes are TRBV6-6 and TRBJ1-1; tentatively, D is TRBD1 (6 bases). Sample: peripheral blood, taken in the third trimester of pregnancy. Written as DNA, the CDR3 is TGTGCCAGCACCTTAGGGGGGGTGAACACTGAAGCTTTCTTT. It encodes CASTLGGVNTEAFF.